Shown below are 3 T cell receptor beta chains from a single sample sequenced in a study of beta chain features in type 1 diabetes. Every isolated RNA sample was fully reverse transcribed, so sequencing captured expressed TCRB transcripts. Only in-frame clones appear in the TCRdb table, and some are missing; sequencing was by immunoSEQ multiplex PCR. This sample has more than 300,000 clones, with more than 12% found just once. The sample comprised naive CD4+ T cells from blood. All receptors derive from a woman aged 18-29 years in good health.

This clone occurred a few times. The V call is TRBV21-1, the J call TRBJ1-1. TRBV21-1 is listed as a pseudogene. This CDR3 is 15 amino acids long. The CDR3 nucleotides are TGTGCCAGCAGCAAGGAAAGAGGGAAGGGCACTGAAGCTTTCTTT. This gives the protein CASSKERGKGTEAFF.

This clone turned up a few times. The CDR3 bases are TGCAGCGTTGAAGGGGTTACAGGGGGTCAGCCCCAGCATTTT. Translating it yields CSVEGVTGGQPQHF. V and J are TRBV29-1 and TRBJ1-5; 8 bases line up with TRBD1. The germline V gene encodes CDR1 SQVTM and CDR2 ANQGSEA. Trimming cost V 1 base and J 6 bases; bases outside gene matches: 5. The CDR3 sequence is 14 residues long.

The gene calls are TRBV30 and TRBJ2-5; TRBD2 agrees at 7 bases. J gave up 2 bases and V 4 bases, and 1 base lay outside the gene matches. The CDR3 covers 12 residues. The germline V gene encodes CDR1 GTSNPN and CDR2 SVGIG (reference sequence). The CDR3 nucleotides are TGTGCCTGGAATAGCGGGCAAGAGACCCAGTACTTC. Its protein is CAWNSGQETQYF.